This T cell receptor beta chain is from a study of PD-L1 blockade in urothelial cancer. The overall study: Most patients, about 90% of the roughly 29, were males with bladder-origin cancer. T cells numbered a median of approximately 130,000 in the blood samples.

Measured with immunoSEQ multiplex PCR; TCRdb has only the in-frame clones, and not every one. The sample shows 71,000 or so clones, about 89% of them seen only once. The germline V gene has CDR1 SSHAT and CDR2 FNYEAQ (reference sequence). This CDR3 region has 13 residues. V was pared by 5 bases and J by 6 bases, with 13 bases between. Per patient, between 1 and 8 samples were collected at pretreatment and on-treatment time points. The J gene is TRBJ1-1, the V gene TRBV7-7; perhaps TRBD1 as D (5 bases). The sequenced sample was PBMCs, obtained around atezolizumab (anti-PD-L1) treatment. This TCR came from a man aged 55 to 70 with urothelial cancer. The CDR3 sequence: CASSVNQGAEAFF. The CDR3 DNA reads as TGTGCCAGCAGCGTAAATCAGGGCGCTGAAGCTTTCTTT.